This record concerns one T cell receptor beta chain sequence. This clonotype turned up a few times. Its antigen remains undetermined. No base quality information exists; no much larger clone differs at one position. The entry originates in a study of identical twins (dated by TCRdb to about 2016). For the study in its entirety: TCR alpha and beta repertoires from monozygotic twins, unrelated adults of various ages and cord blood were deep-sequenced to test whether fetal clonotypes persist. Replicate twin experiments were performed at different times using different library preparation protocols to rule out contamination.

Only healthy Caucasian donors were included. Miltenyi CD45RO+ enrichment and human naive T-cell isolation kits were used to isolate memory (CD45RO+) and naive T cells from PBMC. Study-wide findings and limitations: Abundant cord blood beta clonotypes had fewer insertions, young adult naive repertoires showed a similar but weaker trend, and memory repertoires showed no such trend. Invariant T cells such as MAIT and iNKT could partly confound zero-insertion analyses, although diverse VJ usage argued against such confounding for most clonotypes. A weaker excess of twin sharing was found in beta out-of-frame sequences because the signal-to-noise ratio was lowered by fewer shared sequences. Out-of-frame TCR alpha sharing in monozygotic twins was systematically underestimated by recombination models, whereas sharing between unrelated individuals was in agreement with the recombination models. Out-of-frame TCR alpha sequences shared between twins showed an excess of low generation-probability sequences compared with coincidental sharing between unrelated individuals. Because the same donors could not be followed over many years, the conclusions depended on cross-sectional statistical analysis.

The library was obtained by 5' RACE. Reads for this sample came from an Illumina HiSeq 2000. Template switching introduced a universal primer binding site; the final cDNA contained a unique molecular identifier, enabling accurate counting of TCR cDNA molecules. Specific primers in the conserved constant-segment region were used to synthesize first-strand cDNA for the TCR alpha and beta chains. To control for contamination, every cDNA library was double barcoded, receiving both a SMART-Mk sample barcode and Illumina barcodes. TruSeq adapter sequences along with Illumina sample barcodes were introduced in two successive PCR steps. Sequencing of the TCR alpha and beta cDNA libraries was done on the Illumina HiSeq platform using custom primers. In the source study's methods: Raw reads were processed with MiGEC to extract unique molecular identifiers, and MiXCR was used to determine CDR3 positions. For each individual, recombination models were inferred using an EM algorithm with the repgenHMM and IGoR tools. The tcR package in R was used for shared clonotype analysis, with sharing normalized by the product of cloneset sizes. To study raw recombination without the effects of thymic and clonal selection, out-of-frame nonproductive sequences were analyzed. TCRdb redid the processing of the public reads, applying fastp at Q25 and MiXCR, and retained in-frame beta chains. For every CDR3 protein sequence, its rows merge into one entry that carries the most common genes and DNA. These V and J calls derive from TCRdb rather than the authors' analysis. Recorded for this sample are about 240,000 distinct CDR3 sequences; roughly 10% of them occurred a single time. Over 8% of the sample comes from the top ten.

The sequencing input was memory T cells sorted from blood. The cell subset or site label, as the study defines it: CD45RO+ enriched T cells. This sequence was found in a man in his fifties or sixties in good health.

Here is the DNA: TGCGCCAGCAGTGTGGCAGGGGGCTTTTCTGAAAAACTGTTTTTT. This is translated as CASSVAGGFSEKLFF. The rearrangement combines TRBV5-1 with TRBJ1-4, with 8 junctional bases fitting TRBD1. The CDR3 runs 15 residues from the cysteine to the phenylalanine. CDR3 DNA is the only sequence kept; it has 45 bases, read in frame from the first base. Per the germline V gene, SGHRS is the CDR1 and YFSETQ is the CDR2. Trimming removed 5 bases from V and 7 bases from J; the gene matches leave 10 bases unexplained.